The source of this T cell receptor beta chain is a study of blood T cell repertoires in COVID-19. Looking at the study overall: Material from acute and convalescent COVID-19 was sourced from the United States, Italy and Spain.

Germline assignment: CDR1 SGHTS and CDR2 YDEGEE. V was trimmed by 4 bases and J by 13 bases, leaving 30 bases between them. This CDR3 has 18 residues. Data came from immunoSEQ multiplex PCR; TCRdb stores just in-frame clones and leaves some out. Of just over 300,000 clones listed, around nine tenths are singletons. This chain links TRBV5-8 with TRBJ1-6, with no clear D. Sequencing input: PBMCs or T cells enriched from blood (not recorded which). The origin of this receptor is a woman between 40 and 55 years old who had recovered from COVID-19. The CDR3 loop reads CASSPLGADPLLIHPLHF. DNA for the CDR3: TGTGCCAGCAGCCCCCTGGGCGCAGACCCGCTTTTGATTCACCCCCTCCACTTT.